This TCR beta chain derives from a study of cytotoxic CD8 clonotypes in ibrutinib-treated CLL. Trimming left V 2 bases short and J 5 bases short, with 13 bases between. The length of the CDR3 is 15 residues. Germline V gives CDR1 SGHRS, CDR2 YFSETQ. Generated by immunoSEQ multiplex PCR, the TCRdb table keeps only in-frame clones and is missing some. This sample has about 310,000 clones, with roughly 85% found just once. The sample was PBMCs, taken before ibrutinib treatment. This clonotype was sampled from a human donor with chronic lymphocytic leukemia. The V gene is TRBV5-1, the J gene TRBJ1-4; D gene unclear. The CDR3 coding sequence is TGCGCCAGCAGCTTCTTCACGGGAGACAATGAAAAACTGTTTTTT. Translated, it gives CASSFFTGDNEKLFF. Together with reference TRBV5-1 and TRBJ1-4, the CDR3 gives the full variable domain: KAGVTQTPRYLIKTRGQQVTLSCSPISGHRSVSWYQQTPGQGLQFLFEYFSETQRNKGNFPGRFSGRQFSNSRSEMNVSTLELGDSALYLCASSFFTGDNEKLFFGSGTQLSVL.